This T cell receptor beta chain is from a study of identical twins. The CDR3 loop spans 12 amino acids. Germline lookup yields CDR1 SQVTM and CDR2 ANQGSEA. V dropped 6 bases and J dropped 5; count of bases not matched to a gene: 3. Carrying unique molecular identifiers, the cDNA also gained a universal primer site through template switching. TCRdb re-called the 5' RACE reads through MiXCR, storing one row per CDR3 protein. Altogether about 480,000 distinct CDR3 sequences are present, 14% being singletons, with the ten largest covering 0.52%. At least ten counts were recorded for this clonotype. These data were also reused for a study on yellow fever vaccine responses in identical twins.

The chain links TRBV29-1 to TRBJ2-5; 10 bases are shared with TRBD2. The sequencing sample was made of CD4+ T cells sorted from blood. The TCR was taken from a woman aged 18-29 years in good health. The CDR3: CSVSSGSETQYF. CDR3 coding DNA: TGCAGCGTCTCTAGCGGGAGTGAGACCCAGTACTTC.